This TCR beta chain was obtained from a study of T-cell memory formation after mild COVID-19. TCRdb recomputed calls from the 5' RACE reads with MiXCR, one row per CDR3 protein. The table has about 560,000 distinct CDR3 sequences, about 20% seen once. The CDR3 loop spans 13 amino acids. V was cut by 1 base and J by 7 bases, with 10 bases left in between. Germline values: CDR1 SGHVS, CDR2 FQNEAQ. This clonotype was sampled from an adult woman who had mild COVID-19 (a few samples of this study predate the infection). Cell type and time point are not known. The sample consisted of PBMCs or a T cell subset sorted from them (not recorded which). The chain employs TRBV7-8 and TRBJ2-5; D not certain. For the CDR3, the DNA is TGTGCCAGCAGCTTAGGAGTATGGGGGACCCAGTACTTC. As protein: CASSLGVWGTQYF.